This T cell receptor (beta chain) originates from a study of blood T cell repertoires in COVID-19. V gave up 7 bases and J gave up 0 bases, with 19 bases separating them. Germline values: CDR1 LGHNT, CDR2 FRNRAP. The CDR3 runs to 17 residues. Source study methods: Reference gene primer amplification in the assay estimated nucleated cell counts. Assay used: immunoSEQ multiplex PCR; TCRdb lists only in-frame clones, some missing. Clonal size and the V and J genes are those of that table, whereas D and trimming came from the DNA. Of roughly 46,000 clones in the sample, 70% to 90% were seen once. This clonotype was obtained from a man in his fifties or sixties with active COVID-19. This chain joins TRBV12-5 and TRBJ2-1; D possibly corresponds to TRBD1 (6 bases). The sequencing input was peripheral blood. CDR3 bases: TGTGCTAGTGACTCTCAGGGGCTCCCTCGCTCCTACAATGAGCAGTTCTTC. This codes for CASDSQGLPRSYNEQFF.